The rows below give T cell receptor beta chains drawn from one sample of a study of early stage breast cancer tumors. Sequencing was performed with immunoSEQ multiplex PCR; in TCRdb, only in-frame clones are kept and a portion is missing. The table shows tens of thousands of clones, with around 85% occurring only once. Input material: blood. The source is a person in their sixties with breast cancer. Each CDR3 is given without its conserved first and last residue.

TRBV5-4	TRBJ1-2	ASTDRVDYGYT
TRBV6-5	TRBJ2-3	ASNRLAGQDTQY
TRBV30	TRBJ2-2	AWSVASTGELF
TRBV5-1	TRBJ2-1	ASSRLDLTYNEQF
TRBV19	TRBJ2-3	ASSSGGSLRFYTDTQY
TRBV10-2	TRBJ2-5	ATGLAGQETQY
TRBV2	TRBJ1-5	ASSARGAPGQPQH
TRBV6-1	TRBJ1-4	ASSAGQEGNEKLF
TRBV6-5	TRBJ2-7	ASSSSRGSYEQY
TRBV2	TRBJ2-4	ASRNGLAKNIQY
TRBV6-5	TRBJ2-2	ASSLAGGFHGELF
TRBV20-1	TRBJ2-4	SASITHQY
TRBV18	TRBJ2-7	ASSPIDRGSSYEQY
TRBV19	TRBJ2-6	ASSRTGANVLT
TRBV11-2	TRBJ2-5	ASSLQETQY
TRBV2	TRBJ2-7	ASSGETGGDEQY
TRBV9	TRBJ2-7	ASSAGWRHSYEQY
TRBV6-6	TRBJ2-1	ATRASDSPNEQF
TRBV6-1	TRBJ2-7	ASLTGQGYEQY
TRBV18	TRBJ2-3	ASSPGQGVTDTQY
TRBV4-1	TRBJ2-3	ASSQDMTEGEDTQY
TRBV6-5	TRBJ1-3	ASSQTASGNTIY
TRBV9	TRBJ1-2	ASSPGQSDYGYT
TRBV6-6	TRBJ2-7	ASRPASGVAEQY
TRBV2	TRBJ1-1	ASTRTESTEAF
TRBV5-5	TRBJ2-3	ASSFGSTDTQY
TRBV28	TRBJ1-1	ASSLNDREAF
TRBV6-1	TRBJ2-3	ASIADRGHTDTQY
TRBV23-1	TRBJ2-6	ASSQAGTNGANVLT
TRBV5-4	TRBJ2-1	ASSLGQGRGF
TRBV2	TRBJ2-7	ASTRGTGTYEQY
TRBV7-2	TRBJ1-4	ASSRGGAGANEKLF
TRBV5-4	TRBJ1-2	AMRSGQQAYGYT
TRBV18	TRBJ2-1	ASSPLRPAGGLNEQF
TRBV9	TRBJ2-5	ASSVGAAQETQY
TRBV15	TRBJ1-5	ATSKSTGPQH
TRBV28	TRBJ2-7	ASSLPGVYEQY
TRBV7-2	TRBJ2-1	ASSSARTGELNEQF
TRBV6-4	TRBJ2-1	ASSRLAGSDEQF
TRBV28	TRBJ2-1	ASREVGGAYNEQF